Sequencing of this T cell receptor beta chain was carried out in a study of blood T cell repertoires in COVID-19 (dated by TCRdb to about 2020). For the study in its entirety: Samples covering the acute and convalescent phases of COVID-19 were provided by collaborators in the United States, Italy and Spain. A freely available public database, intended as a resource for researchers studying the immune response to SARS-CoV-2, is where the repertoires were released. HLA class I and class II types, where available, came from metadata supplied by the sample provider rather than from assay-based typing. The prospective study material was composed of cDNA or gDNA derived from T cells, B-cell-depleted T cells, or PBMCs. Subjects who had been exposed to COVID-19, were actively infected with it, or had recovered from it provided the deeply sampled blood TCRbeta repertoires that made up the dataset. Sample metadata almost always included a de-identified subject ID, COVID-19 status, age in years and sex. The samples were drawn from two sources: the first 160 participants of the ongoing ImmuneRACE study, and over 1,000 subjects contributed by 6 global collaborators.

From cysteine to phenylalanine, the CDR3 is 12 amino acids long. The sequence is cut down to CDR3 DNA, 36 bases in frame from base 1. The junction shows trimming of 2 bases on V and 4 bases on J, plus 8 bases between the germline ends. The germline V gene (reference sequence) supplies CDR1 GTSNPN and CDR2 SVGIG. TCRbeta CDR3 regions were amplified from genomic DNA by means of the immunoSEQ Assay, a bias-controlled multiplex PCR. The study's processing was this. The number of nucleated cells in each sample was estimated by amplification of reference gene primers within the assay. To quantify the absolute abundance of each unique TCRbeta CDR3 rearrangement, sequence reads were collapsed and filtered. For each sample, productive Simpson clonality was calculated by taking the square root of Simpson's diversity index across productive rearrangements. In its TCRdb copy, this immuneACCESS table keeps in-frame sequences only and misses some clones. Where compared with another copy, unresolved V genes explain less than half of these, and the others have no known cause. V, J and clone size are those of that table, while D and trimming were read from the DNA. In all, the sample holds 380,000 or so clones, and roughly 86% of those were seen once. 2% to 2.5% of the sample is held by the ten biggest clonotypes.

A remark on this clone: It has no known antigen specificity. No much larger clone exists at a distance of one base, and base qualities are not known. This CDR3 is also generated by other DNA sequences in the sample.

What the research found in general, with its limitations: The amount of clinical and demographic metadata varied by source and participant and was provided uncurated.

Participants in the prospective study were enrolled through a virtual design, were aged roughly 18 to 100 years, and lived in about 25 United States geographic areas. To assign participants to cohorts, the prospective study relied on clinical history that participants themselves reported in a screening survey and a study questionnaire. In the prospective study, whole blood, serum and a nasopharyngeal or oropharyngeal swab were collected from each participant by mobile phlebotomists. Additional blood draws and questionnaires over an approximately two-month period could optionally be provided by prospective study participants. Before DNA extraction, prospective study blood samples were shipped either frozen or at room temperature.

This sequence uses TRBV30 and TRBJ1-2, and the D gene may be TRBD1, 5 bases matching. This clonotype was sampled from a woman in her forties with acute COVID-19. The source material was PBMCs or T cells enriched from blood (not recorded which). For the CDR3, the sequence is CAWSPDSYGYTF. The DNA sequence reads TGTGCCTGGAGTCCTGACAGCTATGGCTACACCTTC.